The source of this T cell receptor (beta chain) is a study of beta chain features in type 1 diabetes. For the study at large: Age, gender and cell yields were similar between patients and healthy donors.

About this clone itself: As yet, its antigen is unknown.

General study results and limits: In every one of the four CD4+ subsets, TCRB CDR3s were moderately but significantly shorter in Type 1 diabetes patients.

Since all of the isolated RNA was reverse transcribed, expressed TCRB transcripts were what got sequenced. Only in-frame clones appear in the TCRdb table, and some are missing; sequencing was by immunoSEQ multiplex PCR. This table holds nearly 250,000 clones, around 14% found once. Averaging around 110 mL, one heparinised blood draw came from each individual donor. CDR3 length equals 14 residues. V lost 5 bases to trimming and J lost 4 bases, with 12 bases between them. Germline V gives CDR1 SEHNR, CDR2 FQNEAQ (reference sequence). This chain links TRBV7-9 with TRBJ1-5; tentative D call: TRBD1 (5 bases). The sample taken for sequencing was naive CD4+ T cells from blood. The sequence was collected from a woman aged 40 to 55 in good health. This chain's CDR3 is CASSPGLVNQPQHF. CDR3 DNA sequence: TGTGCCAGCAGCCCGGGACTGGTGAATCAGCCCCAGCATTTT. Looking up the rest from reference TRBV7-9 and TRBJ1-5 gives the full variable domain: DTGVSQNPRHKITKRGQNVTFRCDPISEHNRLYWYRQTLGQGPEFLTYFQNEAQLEKSRLLSDRFSAERPKGSFSTLEIQRTEQGDSAMYLCASSPGLVNQPQHFGDGTRLSIL.